A single sample gave rise to the 13 T cell receptor beta chains below, sequenced in a study of patients and donors after allogeneic stem cell transplantation. TCRdb re-analysed the RT-PCR reads in MiXCR, keeping a single row per CDR3 protein. This repertoire shows roughly 940,000 distinct CDR3 sequences, approximately 19% found once; its top ten account for roughly 6.4%. The sample taken for sequencing was blood, either unsorted or a sorted T cell fraction (not recorded which). Receptors originate from a human donor who was either an allogeneic HSCT recipient or a stem cell or donor lymphocyte infusion donor (not recorded which). It is not recorded whose cells these are; they may come from a transplant donor.

At least ten counts were recorded for this clonotype. This chain joins TRBV20-1 and TRBJ2-6; 8 bases align to TRBD1. There are 17 residues in the CDR3. Germline CDR1 and CDR2: DFQATT and SNEGSKA (reference sequence). V dropped 6 bases and J dropped 9; count of bases not matched to a gene: 19. CDR3 nucleotide sequence: TGCAGTGCCTATCTTGGACAGGGTTGGGCAAAAGGCAACGTCCTGACTTTC. It translates to CSAYLGQGWAKGNVLTF.

This clonotype was seen a few times. The V gene is TRBV27, the J gene TRBJ2-3; 8 positions match TRBD1. Germline V gene sequence: CDR1 MNHEY, CDR2 SMNVEV (reference sequence). V was clipped by 2 bases and J by 2 bases; unmatched bases: 6. The length of the CDR3 is 16 residues. The CDR3 sequence is CASSLVGGQVTDTQYF. The CDR3 DNA follows: TGTGCCAGCAGTTTAGTAGGGGGACAGGTCACAGATACGCAGTATTTT.

This clonotype was seen at least ten times. The genes are TRBV7-8 and TRBJ2-7; tentatively, D is TRBD2 (5 bases). The ends were cut back, 4 bases at V and 7 bases at J, with 26 bases in the middle. This CDR3 spans 17 amino acids. Germline V gene lookup returns CDR1 SGHVS and CDR2 FQNEAQ. The CDR3 region is CASSSHRTLPQTGEQYF. The CDR3 DNA reads TGTGCCAGCAGCTCACATCGGACTTTGCCCCAAACTGGGGAGCAGTACTTC.

This clonotype was found many times. The gene calls are TRBV5-1 and TRBJ2-7, with D hard to call. CDR1 is SGHRS and CDR2 is YFSETQ in the germline V gene. The V end lost 1 base, the J end lost 3 bases, and 8 bases lay between the germline ends. CDR3 length equals 13 residues. CDR3 sequence: CASSLHSLYEQYF. The CDR3 region has the DNA TGCGCCAGCAGCTTGCACAGCCTCTACGAGCAGTACTTC.

This clonotype was seen a few times. The V call is TRBV27, the J call TRBJ1-2; 8 nucleotides align to TRBD1. CDR3 length: 14 amino acids. The germline CDR1 and CDR2 sequences are MNHEY and SMNVEV (reference sequence). V shed 4 bases and J 8 bases; nucleotides not matched to a gene: 9. CDR3 amino acids: CASSYRTGFEGYTF. The CDR3 DNA reads TGTGCCAGCAGTTACCGGACAGGGTTTGAGGGCTACACCTTC.

V gene TRBV20-1 combines with J gene TRBJ2-3; unclear D gene. Deletions cut 3 bases from V and 1 base from J, with 11 bases between. Germline CDR1 DFQATT, CDR2 SNEGSKA (reference sequence). This CDR3 region has 14 residues. CDR3 amino acids: CSASTLFGTDTQYF. DNA of the CDR3: TGCAGTGCTAGTACGCTGTTCGGCACAGATACGCAGTATTTT.

The V gene is TRBV2, the J gene TRBJ2-7; D ambiguous. The CDR3 extends over 11 amino acids. The germline V gene has CDR1 SNHLY and CDR2 FYNNEI. The V and J ends lost 7 bases and 3 bases respectively, with 7 bases between them. CDR3: CASKRSYEQYF. Here the CDR3 DNA reads TGTGCCAGCAAAAGAAGCTACGAGCAGTACTTC.

This clonotype has ten or more counts. The chain joins TRBV20-1 to TRBJ2-3; TRBD2 agrees at 10 bases. The CDR3 contains 15 residues. V shed 6 bases and J 5 bases; nucleotides not matched to a gene: 11. Germline CDR1 and CDR2: DFQATT and SNEGSKA (reference sequence). Here the CDR3 DNA reads TGCAGTGCAGACCCAGCGGGAGGGCTGGTAGATACGCAGTATTTT. Its translation is CSADPAGGLVDTQYF.

The sample holds a few counts of this clonotype. The J gene is TRBJ1-5, the V gene TRBV10-3; D possibly corresponds to TRBD1 (5 bases). The V end was cut by 6 bases, the J end by 0 bases, with 6 bases between. Germline CDR1 and CDR2: ENHRY and SYGVKD. This CDR3 spans 13 amino acids. In nucleotides, the CDR3 is TGTGCCATCAGCGACAGTAGCAATCAGCCCCAGCATTTT. Protein sequence: CAISDSSNQPQHF.

The rearrangement joins TRBV12-3 or TRBV12-4 to TRBJ1-2; D perhaps matches TRBD1 (5 bases). There are 12 residues in the CDR3. V shed 7 bases and J shed 3 bases, with 9 bases lying between them. DNA of the CDR3: TGTGCCAGCATCGGCAGGGACTATGGCTACACCTTC. As protein: CASIGRDYGYTF.

The gene calls are TRBV5-1 and TRBJ2-3; D unclear. Looked up from germline, CDR1 is SGHRS and CDR2 is YFSETQ. This CDR3 is 15 amino acids long. The V and J ends lost 9 bases and 3 bases respectively, with 20 bases between them. CDR3 region: CATQKGQPDTDTQYF. DNA of the CDR3: TGCGCCACCCAGAAAGGTCAGCCGGATACAGATACGCAGTATTTT.

The chain couples TRBV2 to TRBJ1-1; 10 bases map to TRBD1. Germline CDR1 and CDR2: SNHLY and FYNNEI. V lost 7 bases and J lost 5; bases outside the gene matches: 10. The CDR3 consists of 15 residues. In DNA form, the CDR3 reads TGTGCCAGCACGCGCCCTGGGACAGGGGTTACTGAAGCTTTCTTT. It is translated as CASTRPGTGVTEAFF.

About this clonotype: This may come from a read error, since a much larger clone is one base off. This sequence joins TRBV29-1 and TRBJ1-1, with TRBD1 matching over 10 bases. CDR3 length: 14 residues. J was trimmed by 7 bases and V by 3 bases; bases with no gene match: 8. Germline lookup yields CDR1 SQVTM and CDR2 ANQGSEA. Here the CDR3 DNA reads TGCAGCGTTGAGGGACAGGGGAGAGTCAATGAAGCTTTCTTT. This sequence encodes CSVEGQGRVNEAFF.